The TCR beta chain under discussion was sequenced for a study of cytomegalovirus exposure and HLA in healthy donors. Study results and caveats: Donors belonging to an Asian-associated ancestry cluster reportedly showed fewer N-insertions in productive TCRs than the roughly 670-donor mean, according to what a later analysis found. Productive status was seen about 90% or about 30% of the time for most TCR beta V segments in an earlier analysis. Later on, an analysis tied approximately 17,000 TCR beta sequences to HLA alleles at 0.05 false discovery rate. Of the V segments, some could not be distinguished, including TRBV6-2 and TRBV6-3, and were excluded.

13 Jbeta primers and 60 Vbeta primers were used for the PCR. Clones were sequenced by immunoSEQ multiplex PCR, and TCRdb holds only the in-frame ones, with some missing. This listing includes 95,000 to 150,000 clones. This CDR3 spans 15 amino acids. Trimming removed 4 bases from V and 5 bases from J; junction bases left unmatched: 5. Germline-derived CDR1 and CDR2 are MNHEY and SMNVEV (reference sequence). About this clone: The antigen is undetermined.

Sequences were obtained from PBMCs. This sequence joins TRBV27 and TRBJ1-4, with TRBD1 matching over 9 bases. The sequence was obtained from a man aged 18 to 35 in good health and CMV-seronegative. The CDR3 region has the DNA TGTGCCAGCAGTTCCGGGACAGGGAGAAATGAAAAACTGTTTTTT. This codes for CASSSGTGRNEKLFF.